This T cell receptor (beta chain) was recovered during a study of monozygotic twins with inflammatory bowel disease. Study observations and caveats: Differences in immunosuppressive treatment may have been a source of added variability in patient repertoires. For IBD, no single strong associated signal or clonotype was supported.

A total RNA quantity of 3500 ng went into each TCR library. One entry per CDR3 protein, without DNA, is what TCRdb gives after re-calling the 5' RACE reads. The table counts around 47,000 distinct CDR3 sequences; about 5% lies in the top ten. Germline V gives CDR1 DFQATT, CDR2 SNEGSKA (reference sequence). The CDR3 has 15 amino acids. With respect to this clonotype: As yet, its antigen is unknown.

The V gene is TRBV20-1, the J gene TRBJ2-1; TCRdb proposes TRBD2, but this gene call is untestable without DNA. The sequence was obtained from a human donor with ulcerative colitis or Crohn's disease, or a healthy co-twin of an affected twin (not recorded which). The sequencing sample was made of blood. The CDR3 is CSARALAGGSGEQFF.